The 22 T cell receptor beta chains below come from one sample, sequenced in a study of regulatory T cells in long-lasting Graves disease. The sample's time point: persistent/refractory GD, antithyroid drugs over 5 years with positive TRAb. TCR sequences were obtained from RNA taken from PBMCs. For TCR beta, libraries came from iRepertoire HTBI primers and Arm-PCR of CDR3 regions. One entry per CDR3 protein, called by TCRdb with MiXCR from the multiplex PCR reads. The sample shows around 460,000 distinct CDR3 sequences, about 22% of them seen only once. The material sequenced was peripheral blood mononuclear cells (PBMCs), taken when the disease was refractory, from a patient treated with antithyroid drugs. The receptors originated from a female donor with Graves disease.

A word on this clonotype: A read error is possible here, since a much larger clone lies one base away. The rearrangement links TRBV7-2 to TRBJ1-4; no clear D gene. CDR3 length: 11 residues. Looked up from germline, CDR1 is SGHTA and CDR2 is FQGNSA. The CDR3 region has the DNA TGTGCTACGGCGCCTAACGAAAAACTGTTTTTT. Protein: CATAPNEKLFF.

This clonotype was picked up many times. This chain connects TRBV6-1 to TRBJ1-2; D remains ambiguous. The CDR3 spans 12 residues. The germline gives CDR1 MNHNS, CDR2 SASEGT. Trimming cost V 7 bases and J 5 bases, with 11 bases left between them. The CDR3 protein is CASTDKPYGYTF. The CDR3 DNA reads TGTGCCAGCACTGACAAACCTTATGGCTACACCTTC.

This rearrangement joins TRBV30 to TRBJ1-5; D is uncertain. The CDR3 has 15 amino acids. In germline, CDR1 is GTSNPN, CDR2 SVGIG (reference sequence). V was cut by 3 bases and J by 4 bases, with 16 bases left in between. CDR3: CAWSPPSGRNQPQHF. The CDR3 DNA sequence: TGTGCCTGGAGCCCCCCATCGGGGAGGAATCAGCCCCAGCATTTT. The full variable domain, its missing parts supplied by reference TRBV30 and TRBJ1-5, is SQTIHQWPATLVQPVGSPLSLECTVEGTSNPNLYWYRQAAGRGLQLLFYSVGIGQISSEVPQNLSASRPQDRQFILSSKKLLLSDSGFYLCAWSPPSGRNQPQHFGDGTRLSIL.

This clonotype occurred a few times. The chain couples TRBV6-1 to TRBJ1-1, with a weak D call TRBD1 (5 bases). Germline V gene data show CDR1 as MNHNS and CDR2 as SASEGT. The germline V and J ends were trimmed by 5 bases and 8 bases, with 15 bases remaining between them. CDR3 length: 13 amino acids. This chain's CDR3 is CASSPRGSREAFF. The CDR3 DNA follows: TGTGCCAGCAGTCCCCGGGGGTCTAGGGAAGCTTTCTTT.

As for this clonotype: With a much larger clone just one base away, this may be a read error. The gene calls are TRBV20-1 and TRBJ1-5; no reliable D call. The V gene's germline CDR1 is DFQATT and CDR2 SNEGSKA (reference sequence). V was cut by 6 bases and J by 3 bases, with 18 bases left in between. This CDR3 spans 15 amino acids. The CDR3 DNA follows: TGCAGTGCCAGCAAACCTCCAGCATCCAATCAGCCCCAGCATTTT. Translated, it gives CSASKPPASNQPQHF.

The chain uses TRBV6-1 and TRBJ2-2, with TRBD2 identical over 11 bases. The germline V gene encodes CDR1 MNHNS and CDR2 SASEGT. The CDR3 loop spans 19 amino acids. V shed 3 bases, J shed 3 bases, and the junction held 12 bases outside the gene matches. The CDR3 sequence is CASSEWTSGLIIDTGELFF. CDR3 DNA sequence: TGTGCCAGCAGTGAGTGGACTAGCGGGTTAATTATTGACACCGGGGAGCTGTTTTTT.

This clonotype was seen a few times. The J gene is TRBJ1-1, the V gene TRBV20-1; D remains ambiguous. The CDR3 contains 14 residues. Germline CDR1 and CDR2: DFQATT and SNEGSKA (reference sequence). V was clipped by 5 bases and J by 1 base, with 14 bases between them. The CDR3 sequence: CSAGLILGNTEAFF. The CDR3 nucleotides are TGCAGTGCTGGGCTAATACTGGGGAACACTGAAGCTTTCTTT.

The J gene is TRBJ2-3, the V gene TRBV5-1, with TRBD1 matching over 7 bases. With 0 bases clipped from V and 4 bases from J, the junction kept 5 bases outside the gene matches. Germline V gene data show CDR1 as SGHRS and CDR2 as YFSETQ. The CDR3 is made up of 15 amino acids. In DNA form, the CDR3 reads TGCGCCAGCAGCTTGGGACAGGGCGACGCAGATACGCAGTATTTT. Its protein is CASSLGQGDADTQYF.

This clonotype was recorded at least ten times. The chain is built from TRBV7-2 and TRBJ1-1, with D possibly being TRBD1 (5 bases). Trimming removed 1 base at V and 3 bases at J, with 15 bases between. Germline V gene lookup returns CDR1 SGHTA and CDR2 FQGNSA. The CDR3 runs 16 residues. CDR3 sequence (DNA): TGTGCCAGCAGCTTAGAACGGGGGAGTATGGACACTGAAGCTTTCTTT. Its translation: CASSLERGSMDTEAFF.

This clonotype occurred many times. The chain employs TRBV7-2 and TRBJ1-1; unclear D gene. Trimming pared 5 bases from V and 0 bases from J, leaving 13 bases between. This CDR3 has 15 residues. CDR1 is SGHTA, CDR2 FQGNSA, per germline. The CDR3 nucleotides are TGTGCCAGCAGCCCCCCTGGTGGGCTGAACACTGAAGCTTTCTTT. It encodes CASSPPGGLNTEAFF.

V gene TRBV15 combines with J gene TRBJ2-1; 7 bases fit TRBD2. The length of the CDR3 is 16 residues. J was trimmed by 8 bases and V by 6 bases; bases with no gene match: 16. Germline CDR1 and CDR2: LNHNV and YYDKDF (reference sequence). The CDR3 region is CATSDPSGTTNDEQFF. The CDR3 DNA is TGTGCCACCAGTGACCCCTCGGGGACTACCAACGATGAGCAGTTCTTC.

In this sample, this clonotype turned up many times. This chain connects TRBV15 to TRBJ2-7, with TRBD2 identical over 10 bases. This CDR3 is built from 15 residues. V trimming: 0 bases; J trimming: 6 bases; junction bases outside the gene matches: 5. Germline CDR1 LNHNV, CDR2 YYDKDF (reference sequence). In nucleotides, the CDR3 is TGTGCCACCAGCAGAGATCGAGCGGGAGGGATCGAGCAGTACTTC. Translating it yields CATSRDRAGGIEQYF. Complete variable domain (other parts from reference TRBV15 and TRBJ2-7): DAMVIQNPRYQVTQFGKPVTLSCSQTLNHNVMYWYQQKSSQAPKLLFHYYDKDFNNEADTPDNFQSRRPNTSFCFLDIRSPGLGDTAMYLCATSRDRAGGIEQYFGPGTRLTVT.

This clonotype has ten or more counts. This chain links TRBV12-3 or TRBV12-4 with TRBJ1-5, with D maybe TRBD1 (5 bases). The CDR3 extends over 14 amino acids. Deletions cut 5 bases from V and 0 bases from J, with 8 bases between. Here the CDR3 DNA reads TGTGCCAGCAGTCCAGGGAATAGCAATCAGCCCCAGCATTTT. This gives the protein CASSPGNSNQPQHF.

CDR3 sequence reads: CASTGGIAYNEQFF. The CDR3 coding sequence is TGTGCCAGCACGGGGGGCATCGCCTACAATGAGCAGTTCTTC. This chain links TRBV28 with TRBJ2-1, with D perhaps matching TRBD2 (7 bases). Trimming stripped 7 bases from V and 2 bases from J, with 12 bases between. The CDR3 length is 14 residues. CDR1 is MDHEN, CDR2 SYDVKM, per germline.

This clonotype was seen many times. The chain joins TRBV6-2 or TRBV6-3 to TRBJ1-5, with 9 bases that match TRBD1. CDR1 MNHEY and CDR2 SVGEGT come from the germline V gene. This CDR3 region has 16 residues. The V and J ends lost 4 bases and 2 bases, in that order; junction bases with no gene match: 6. CDR3 nucleotides: TGTGCCAGCAGTTTCGAAAGGACAGGGGGCAATCAGCCCCAGCATTTT. As protein: CASSFERTGGNQPQHF.

This clonotype was picked up many times. CDR3 loop: CASEPWGLAGSEQYF. The CDR3 coding sequence is TGTGCCAGCGAACCATGGGGACTAGCGGGATCCGAGCAGTACTTC. V usage is TRBV2 and J usage is TRBJ2-7; 13 positions match TRBD2. Losses at the gene ends were 8 bases for V and 6 bases for J; bases not matched to a gene: 10. The CDR3 is 15 amino acids. The germline V gene has CDR1 SNHLY and CDR2 FYNNEI.

The chain employs TRBV14 and TRBJ2-7; D gene ambiguous. Germline V lookup: CDR1 SGHDN, CDR2 FVKESK. Trimming took 0 bases from V and 3 from J, leaving 9 bases between them. The CDR3 is 14 residues long. DNA of the CDR3: TGTGCCAGCAGCCAAGAGGAGTCTCGCTACGAGCAGTACTTC. It encodes CASSQEESRYEQYF.

This clonotype was found many times. The rearrangement uses TRBV20-1 and TRBJ1-1; the D gene is possibly TRBD1 (5 bases). The CDR3 runs to 13 residues. Germline V gives CDR1 DFQATT, CDR2 SNEGSKA (reference sequence). V dropped 5 bases and J dropped 4 bases, with 14 bases sitting between them. CDR3 sequence (DNA): TGCAGTGCTGAAGGGACCCCCGGCACTGAAGCTTTCTTT. The encoded protein is CSAEGTPGTEAFF.

The chain carries TRBV6-5 and TRBJ1-1; TRBD1 is a possible D gene (5 bases). Looked up from germline, CDR1 is MNHEY and CDR2 is SVGAGI. The CDR3 length is 14 residues. V was shortened by 4 bases and J by 4 bases, with 13 bases between the two germline ends. The CDR3 is CASSSGPRATEAFF. The CDR3 nucleotides read TGTGCCAGCAGTTCGGGACCGCGGGCCACTGAAGCTTTCTTT.

In its sample, this clonotype was seen a few times. J is TRBJ2-1 and V is TRBV7-9; possibly TRBD1 for D (9 bases). CDR3 length: 17 amino acids. Germline CDR1 reads SEHNR; CDR2 reads FQNEAQ (reference sequence). V lost 3 bases and J lost 8, with 23 bases in between. This CDR3 reads CASSFPSSAGDRDEQFF. Here the CDR3 DNA reads TGTGCCAGCAGCTTCCCATCCTCAGCGGGGGACAGGGATGAGCAGTTCTTC.

The chain uses TRBV6-6 and TRBJ1-3; no definite D call. Germline loops: CDR1 MNHNY, CDR2 SVGAGI (reference sequence). The CDR3 consists of 13 residues. Deletions cut 0 bases from V and 8 bases from J, with 8 bases between. CDR3 residues: CASSYSSGDTIYF. The CDR3 DNA reads TGTGCCAGCAGTTACTCGTCGGGAGACACCATATATTTT.

This clonotype came up a few times. The chain recombines TRBV20-1 with TRBJ1-1, with D possibly being TRBD1 (5 bases). The length of the CDR3 is 13 residues. Trimming removed 5 bases at V and 0 bases at J, with 10 bases between. Germline V gene sequence: CDR1 DFQATT, CDR2 SNEGSKA (reference sequence). CDR3 sequence reads: CSAGRDMNTEAFF. The CDR3 DNA is TGCAGTGCTGGCAGGGATATGAACACTGAAGCTTTCTTT.